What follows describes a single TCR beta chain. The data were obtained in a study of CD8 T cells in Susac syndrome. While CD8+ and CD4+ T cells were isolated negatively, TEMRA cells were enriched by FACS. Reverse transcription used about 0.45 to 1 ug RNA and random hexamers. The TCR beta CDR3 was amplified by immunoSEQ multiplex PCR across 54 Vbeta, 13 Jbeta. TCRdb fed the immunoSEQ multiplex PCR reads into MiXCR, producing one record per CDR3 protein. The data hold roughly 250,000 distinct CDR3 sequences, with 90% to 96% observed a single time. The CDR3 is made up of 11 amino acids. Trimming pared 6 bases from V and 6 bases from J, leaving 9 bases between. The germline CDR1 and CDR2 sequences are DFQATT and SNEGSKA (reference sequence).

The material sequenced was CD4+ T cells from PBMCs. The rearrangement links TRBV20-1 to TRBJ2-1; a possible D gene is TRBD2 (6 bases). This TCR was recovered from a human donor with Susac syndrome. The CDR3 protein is CSAGTANEQFF. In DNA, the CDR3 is TGCAGTGCGGGGACTGCCAATGAGCAGTTCTTC.